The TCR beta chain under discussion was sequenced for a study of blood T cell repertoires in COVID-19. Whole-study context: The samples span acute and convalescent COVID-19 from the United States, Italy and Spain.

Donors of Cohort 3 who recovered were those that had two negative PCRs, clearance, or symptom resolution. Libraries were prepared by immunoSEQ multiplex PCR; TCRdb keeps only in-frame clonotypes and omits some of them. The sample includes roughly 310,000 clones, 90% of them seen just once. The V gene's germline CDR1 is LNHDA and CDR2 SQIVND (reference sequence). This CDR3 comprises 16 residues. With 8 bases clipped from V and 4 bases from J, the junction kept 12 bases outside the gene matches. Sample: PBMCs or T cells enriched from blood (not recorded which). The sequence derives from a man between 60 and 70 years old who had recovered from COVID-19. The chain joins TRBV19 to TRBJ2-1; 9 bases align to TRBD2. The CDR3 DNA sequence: TGTGCCAGTGCCCAAGGGGGGACTAGCCCTTACAATGAGCAGTTCTTC. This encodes CASAQGGTSPYNEQFF.